This is a list of T cell receptor beta chains from one sample in a study of blood T cells in healthy people across ages. TCRdb used MiXCR to reprocess the 5' RACE reads, holding one entry per CDR3 protein. In the table there are hundreds of thousands of distinct CDR3 sequences, less than 35% of which are singletons. Material: blood. These TCRs come from an elderly woman in good health. The CDR3 runs from the conserved cysteine through the conserved F or W. D genes are given only for firm matches. Expanded clones get a size class; other rows say once, few or many, or leave the size out.

>.|TRBJ1-6|.|TRBV2
CASGRNPGGARNSPLHF
TGTGCCAGCGGTCGCAACCCCGGGGGGGCGCGGAATTCACCCCTCCACTTT
>.|TRBJ2-1|.|TRBV5-1
CTSWKYRANEQFF
TGCACCAGCTGGAAGTATAGGGCCAATGAGCAGTTCTTC
>many|TRBJ1-2|TRBD1|TRBV4-3
CASSLGQGEAGYTF
TGCGCCAGCAGCCTTGGACAGGGGGAAGCTGGCTACACCTTC
>many|TRBJ2-7|TRBD1|TRBV25-1
CASRLTGTAYEQYF
TGTGCCAGCAGGCTAACCGGGACAGCCTACGAGCAGTACTTC
>many|TRBJ2-6|TRBD1|TRBV15
CATSVKPGQGAKRSGANVLTF
TGTGCCACCAGCGTTAAACCGGGACAGGGGGCAAAACGGTCTGGGGCCAACGTCCTGACTTTC
>few|TRBJ2-2|.|TRBV6-6
CASSYSRDTGELFF
TGTGCCAGCAGTTACTCGAGGGACACCGGGGAGCTGTTTTTT
>.|TRBJ2-1|TRBD2|TRBV27
CASSLGASGGDEQFF
TGTGCCAGCAGTTTGGGAGCTAGCGGGGGCGATGAGCAGTTCTTC
>few|TRBJ2-3|.|TRBV5-1
CASRGKGGASTDTQYF
TGCGCCAGCAGGGGAAAGGGCGGAGCTAGCACGGATACGCAGTATTTT
>few|TRBJ1-1|.|TRBV28
CASSLAGIYTEAFF
TGTGCCAGCAGTTTGGCAGGGATTTACACTGAAGCTTTCTTT
>few|TRBJ1-1|.|TRBV4-1
CASSQVGHPSTEAFF
TGCGCCAGCAGCCAAGTAGGACACCCGAGCACTGAAGCTTTCTTT
>few|TRBJ2-6|TRBD1|TRBV19
CASRAETGGAGANVLTF
TGTGCCAGCCGCGCCGAGACAGGGGGCGCTGGGGCCAACGTCCTGACTTTC
>.|TRBJ2-3|.|TRBV30
CAWSVLLGGTDTQYF
TGTGCCTGGAGTGTACTGTTGGGAGGCACAGATACGCAGTATTTT
>many|TRBJ2-5|TRBD1|TRBV9
CASSVGQGKQYF
TGTGCCAGCAGCGTGGGACAGGGTAAGCAGTACTTC
>.|TRBJ2-4|.|TRBV7-2
CASSLEVQAKNIQYF
TGTGCCAGCAGCTTAGAGGTTCAGGCCAAAAACATTCAGTACTTC
>many|TRBJ2-5|.|TRBV20-1
CSAPGPAGETQYF
TGCAGTGCTCCCGGACCGGCGGGGGAGACCCAGTACTTC